These 2 T cell receptor beta chains came from one sample sequenced in a study of control samples from healthy donors and cancer patients. Some clones are missing from TCRdb's copy, which holds only in-frame ones; the method was immunoSEQ multiplex PCR. Of around 100,000 clones in the sample, more than 85% were seen once. The specimen was PBMCs. The source is a man aged 55 to 70 with lung cancer.

The chain couples TRBV18 to TRBJ2-3; tentative D call: TRBD1 (6 bases). Trimming cost V 0 bases and J 2 bases, with 12 bases left between them. CDR1 is KGHSH and CDR2 is LQKENI in the germline V gene. The CDR3 spans 16 residues. The CDR3 is CASSPPGRGDTDTQYF. CDR3 coding DNA: TGTGCCAGCTCACCACCGGGCAGGGGAGACACAGATACGCAGTATTTT.

The chain is built from TRBV12-3 or TRBV12-4 and TRBJ2-5; no reliable D call. The V gene lost 2 bases and the J gene lost 7 bases, with 11 bases spanning the gap. The CDR3 has 13 amino acids. CDR3 DNA: TGTGCCAGCAGTTTATCTGGGGTCGGGACCCAGTACTTC. It codes for CASSLSGVGTQYF.